This TCR beta chain is from a study of OX40 agonist ivuxolimab in advanced cancers. The overall study: Three patients, one with hepatocellular carcinoma and two with cutaneous melanoma, responded partially.

Germline lookup yields CDR1 MRHNA and CDR2 SNTAGT. Deletions cut 7 bases from V and 3 bases from J, with 24 bases between. The CDR3 sequence is 18 residues long. Sequencing used immunoSEQ multiplex PCR; TCRdb keeps in-frame clones, though not all of them. The sample contains 77,000 or so clones, roughly 85% of which appear only once. This chain uses TRBV6-4 with TRBJ1-4; no reliable D call. The input for sequencing was CD4+ or CD8+ T cells sorted from blood, taken in a trial of the OX40 agonist ivuxolimab. The TCR sequence derives from an adult with an advanced solid tumor such as melanoma, head and neck, liver or kidney cancer. Written as DNA, the CDR3 is TGTGCCAGCAAGTGGCAGGTTTCCCCACTTTGGGCTAATGAAAAACTGTTTTTT. Its translation is CASKWQVSPLWANEKLFF.